This T cell receptor (beta chain) was identified during a study of shared clonotypes between healthy human individuals. Sequencing was performed with immunoSEQ multiplex PCR; in TCRdb, only in-frame clones are kept and a portion is missing. Here the sample spans fewer than 1 million clones, 96% being singletons. The germline gives CDR1 SGHTA, CDR2 FQGNSA. The CDR3 totals 16 residues. V was pared by 0 bases and J by 4 bases, with 3 bases of the junction left unmatched. Selected positively for CCR7 and CD45RO-negative, naive CD8 cells excluded terminally differentiated effector memory CD45RA+ cells. The sequencing input was naive CD8+ T cells sorted from blood. The source of this sequence is a man between 25 and 39 years old in good health. The chain couples TRBV7-2 to TRBJ2-2; 9 nucleotides agree with TRBD2. In DNA, the CDR3 is TGTGCCAGCAGCTTAGCTGGACTAGCGATCACCGGGGAGCTGTTTTTT. Protein sequence: CASSLAGLAITGELFF. Together with reference TRBV7-2 and TRBJ2-2, the CDR3 gives the full variable domain: GAGVSQSPSNKVTEKGKDVELRCDPISGHTALYWYRQSLGQGLEFLIYFQGNSAPDKSGLPSDRFSAERTGGSVSTLTIQRTQQEDSAVYLCASSLAGLAITGELFFGEGSRLTVL.